Listed below are T cell receptor beta chains from one sample, sequenced in a study of T cells in Graves' hyperthyroidism and ophthalmopathy. TCRdb reprocessed the multiplex PCR reads with MiXCR, giving one entry per CDR3 protein. The sample holds approximately 690,000 distinct CDR3 sequences, roughly 15% seen once. The sequenced material came from blood. The receptor source for this set is a woman aged 45-65 years with Graves' ophthalmopathy. CDR3s include the opening cysteine and the closing phenylalanine or tryptophan. D genes are given only for firm matches. Clone size is not always given. Where it is, it says once, few, many or a class for expanded clones.

clone_size: many; j_call: TRBJ2-5; d_call: TRBD2; v_call: TRBV2; cdr3_aa: CASSPGTSGETQYF; cdr3_nt: TGTGCCAGCAGCCCCGGGACTAGCGGAGAGACCCAGTACTTC
clone_size: many; j_call: TRBJ2-1; d_call: TRBD2; v_call: TRBV20-1; cdr3_aa: CSARGAGTSKNEQFF; cdr3_nt: TGCAGTGCTAGGGGAGCCGGGACTAGTAAAAATGAGCAGTTCTTC
clone_size: -; j_call: TRBJ1-3; d_call: -; v_call: TRBV2; cdr3_aa: CASSEMGGGNTIYF; cdr3_nt: TGTGCCAGCAGTGAAATGGGAGGTGGAAACACCATATATTTT
clone_size: many; j_call: TRBJ2-1; d_call: TRBD2; v_call: TRBV7-6; cdr3_aa: CASSLGASGSSVNEQFF; cdr3_nt: TGTGCCAGCAGCCTAGGGGCTAGCGGGAGTTCCGTAAATGAGCAGTTCTTC
clone_size: many; j_call: TRBJ2-7; d_call: -; v_call: TRBV10-3; cdr3_aa: CAISESVRTANYEQYF; cdr3_nt: TGTGCCATCAGTGAGTCCGTACGGACAGCCAACTACGAGCAGTACTTC
clone_size: many; j_call: TRBJ2-5; d_call: TRBD2; v_call: TRBV28; cdr3_aa: CASSPRGEETQYF; cdr3_nt: TGTGCCAGCAGTCCTCGGGGGGAAGAGACCCAGTACTTC
clone_size: many; j_call: TRBJ2-1; d_call: TRBD2; v_call: TRBV7-6; cdr3_aa: CASSLVGLAEHEQFF; cdr3_nt: TGTGCCAGCAGCTTAGTCGGACTAGCGGAACATGAGCAGTTCTTC
clone_size: many; j_call: TRBJ1-5; d_call: -; v_call: TRBV28; cdr3_aa: CASRSGGVSNQPQHF; cdr3_nt: TGTGCCAGCAGGTCGGGAGGAGTTAGCAATCAGCCCCAGCATTTT
clone_size: many; j_call: TRBJ1-1; d_call: TRBD1; v_call: TRBV7-9; cdr3_aa: CASSFQGGNTEAFF; cdr3_nt: TGTGCCAGCAGCTTTCAGGGGGGGAACACTGAAGCTTTCTTT
clone_size: -; j_call: TRBJ1-2; d_call: -; v_call: TRBV28; cdr3_aa: CASSSLDEWYGYTF; cdr3_nt: TGTGCCAGCAGTTCCTTAGACGAGTGGTATGGCTACACCTTC
clone_size: -; j_call: TRBJ2-2; d_call: -; v_call: TRBV19; cdr3_aa: CASLTGITGELFF; cdr3_nt: TGTGCCAGTTTGACCGGGATTACCGGGGAGCTGTTTTTT
clone_size: many; j_call: TRBJ1-1; d_call: -; v_call: TRBV28; cdr3_aa: CASRPPARLSEAFF; cdr3_nt: TGTGCCAGCAGGCCTCCTGCCCGGCTGTCTGAAGCTTTCTTT
clone_size: many; j_call: TRBJ2-3; d_call: -; v_call: TRBV7-2; cdr3_aa: CASSWGRRGTDTQYF; cdr3_nt: TGTGCCAGCTCCTGGGGTAGACGGGGCACAGATACGCAGTATTTT
clone_size: few; j_call: TRBJ2-1; d_call: TRBD2; v_call: TRBV18; cdr3_aa: CASSPGLAGVGGEQFF; cdr3_nt: TGTGCCAGCTCACCCGGACTAGCGGGAGTCGGTGGTGAGCAGTTCTTC
clone_size: many; j_call: TRBJ2-5; d_call: TRBD1; v_call: TRBV5-1; cdr3_aa: CASSTGQGGETQYF; cdr3_nt: TGCGCCAGCAGCACAGGACAGGGCGGGGAGACCCAGTACTTC
clone_size: few; j_call: TRBJ1-6; d_call: -; v_call: TRBV4-3; cdr3_aa: CASSQGQLNSPLHF; cdr3_nt: TGCGCCAGCAGCCAAGGACAGTTAAATTCACCCCTCCACTTT
clone_size: many; j_call: TRBJ2-7; d_call: TRBD1; v_call: TRBV27; cdr3_aa: CASSLLGTAYEQYF; cdr3_nt: TGTGCCAGCAGTTTATTAGGGACAGCCTACGAGCAGTACTTC
clone_size: -; j_call: TRBJ1-6; d_call: -; v_call: TRBV15; cdr3_aa: CATSGTKGPSSPLHF; cdr3_nt: TGTGCCACCAGCGGTACCAAGGGACCATCTTCACCCCTCCACTTT
clone_size: many; j_call: TRBJ2-1; d_call: -; v_call: TRBV27; cdr3_aa: CASSLGTGLNEQFF; cdr3_nt: TGTGCCAGCAGTCTCGGAACAGGGTTGAATGAGCAGTTCTTC
clone_size: many; j_call: TRBJ2-1; d_call: TRBD2; v_call: TRBV12-3/TRBV12-4; cdr3_aa: CASTPAGGPFTYNEQFF; cdr3_nt: TGTGCCAGCACCCCAGCGGGAGGGCCGTTTACCTACAATGAGCAGTTCTTC
clone_size: few; j_call: TRBJ2-2; d_call: -; v_call: TRBV7-9; cdr3_aa: CASSLEGAGGELFF; cdr3_nt: TGTGCCAGCAGCTTGGAGGGGGCGGGCGGGGAGCTGTTTTTT
clone_size: few; j_call: TRBJ2-2; d_call: -; v_call: TRBV11-2; cdr3_aa: CASSPGTHTGELFF; cdr3_nt: TGTGCCAGCAGCCCCGGGACGCACACCGGGGAGCTGTTTTTT
clone_size: many; j_call: TRBJ2-7; d_call: TRBD2; v_call: TRBV6-7; cdr3_aa: CASSGTSGEPYEQYF; cdr3_nt: TGTGCCAGCAGCGGAACTAGCGGGGAACCCTACGAGCAGTACTTC
clone_size: many; j_call: TRBJ2-2; d_call: TRBD2; v_call: TRBV2; cdr3_aa: CASSGTDMGLAGEVSGELFF; cdr3_nt: TGTGCCAGCAGCGGGACAGATATGGGACTAGCGGGAGAGGTCTCCGGGGAGCTGTTTTTT
clone_size: many; j_call: TRBJ2-7; d_call: -; v_call: TRBV27; cdr3_aa: CASSPQDPEQYF; cdr3_nt: TGTGCCAGCAGTCCCCAGGATCCCGAGCAGTACTTC